Listed below are T cell receptor beta chains from one sample, sequenced in a study of blood T cell repertoires in COVID-19. Some clones are missing from TCRdb's copy, which holds only in-frame ones; the method was immunoSEQ multiplex PCR. The sample shows tens of thousands of clones, approximately 83% of them seen only once. Sequencing was done on a sample of peripheral blood. Every receptor here comes from a man between 60 and 75 years old with acute or convalescent COVID-19. The CDR3 runs from the conserved cysteine through the conserved F or W. Fields, in order: clone size, D gene, V gene, J gene, CDR3 DNA, CDR3 protein. A D gene is named only where the DNA matches it firmly. Clone size appears in some rows only: once, few, many, or a class for an expanded clone.

abundance: .
d_gene: .
v_gene: TRBV30
j_gene: TRBJ1-4
CDR3nt: TGTGCCTGGAGTGTAAACCGGGGGGAAAAACTGTTTTTT
CDR3aa: CAWSVNRGEKLFF

abundance: .
d_gene: .
v_gene: TRBV12-3/TRBV12-4
j_gene: TRBJ2-1
CDR3nt: TGTGCCAGCAGCACAGTGGGCAATGAGCAGTTCTTC
CDR3aa: CASSTVGNEQFF

abundance: .
d_gene: TRBD2
v_gene: TRBV4-3
j_gene: TRBJ2-2
CDR3nt: TGCGCCAGCAGCCAAGATAGCCTAGCGGGGGTCGCCGGGGAGCTGTTTTTT
CDR3aa: CASSQDSLAGVAGELFF

abundance: .
d_gene: .
v_gene: TRBV5-8
j_gene: TRBJ1-2
CDR3nt: TGTGCCAGCAGCTTGCGTTTTGAGGGTGCGGGCTACACCTTC
CDR3aa: CASSLRFEGAGYTF

abundance: .
d_gene: .
v_gene: TRBV25-1
j_gene: TRBJ1-1
CDR3nt: TGTGCCAGCAGTCCTCCTTATTCTTTCTTT
CDR3aa: CASSPPYSFF

abundance: .
d_gene: TRBD1
v_gene: TRBV10-3
j_gene: TRBJ2-1
CDR3nt: TGTGCCATCAGTGAGGTTACACAGGGGGTTTACAATGAGCAGTTCTTC
CDR3aa: CAISEVTQGVYNEQFF

abundance: .
d_gene: .
v_gene: TRBV5-6
j_gene: TRBJ2-3
CDR3nt: TGTGCCAGCAGCTGGATCTTCAGTGGAGGGCTCACTAGCACAGATACGCAGTATTTT
CDR3aa: CASSWIFSGGLTSTDTQYF

abundance: once
d_gene: TRBD2
v_gene: TRBV19
j_gene: TRBJ2-1
CDR3nt: TGTGCCAGCTGCCGACTAGCGGGAATCAATGAGCAGTTCTTC
CDR3aa: CASCRLAGINEQFF

abundance: few
d_gene: .
v_gene: TRBV19
j_gene: TRBJ2-6
CDR3nt: TGTGCCACCCTCCATAAGGACCACCCGGGGGGGGCCAACGTCCTGACTTTC
CDR3aa: CATLHKDHPGGANVLTF

abundance: .
d_gene: TRBD2
v_gene: TRBV9
j_gene: TRBJ2-7
CDR3nt: TGTGCCAGCAGCGTCGGGACTACCTCCTACGAGCAGTACTTC
CDR3aa: CASSVGTTSYEQYF

abundance: .
d_gene: TRBD2
v_gene: TRBV4-2
j_gene: TRBJ2-4
CDR3nt: TGTGCCAGCAGCCGAGCAGCGGGGGGCCCGCGTCGACTAGCCAAAAACATTCAGTACTTC
CDR3aa: CASSRAAGGPRRLAKNIQYF